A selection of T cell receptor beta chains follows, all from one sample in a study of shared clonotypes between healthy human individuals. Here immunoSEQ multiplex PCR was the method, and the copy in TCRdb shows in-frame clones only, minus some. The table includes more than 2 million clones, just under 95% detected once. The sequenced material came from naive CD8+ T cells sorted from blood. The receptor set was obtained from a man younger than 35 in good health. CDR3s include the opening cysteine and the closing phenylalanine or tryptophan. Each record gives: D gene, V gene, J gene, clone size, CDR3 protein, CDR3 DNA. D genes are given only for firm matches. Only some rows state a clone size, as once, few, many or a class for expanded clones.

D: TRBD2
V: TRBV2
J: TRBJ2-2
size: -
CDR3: CATLGEGKNTGELFF
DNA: TGTGCCACCTTGGGGGAGGGAAAGAACACCGGGGAGCTGTTTTTT

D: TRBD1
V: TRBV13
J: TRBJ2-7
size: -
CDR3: CASTPGQGHYEQYF
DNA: TGTGCCAGCACCCCCGGACAGGGGCACTACGAGCAGTACTTC

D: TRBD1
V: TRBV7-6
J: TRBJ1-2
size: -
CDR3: CASSLTTGGYGYTF
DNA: TGTGCCAGCAGCTTAACCACAGGGGGCTATGGCTACACCTTC

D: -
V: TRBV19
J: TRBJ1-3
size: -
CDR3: CASSIGEGSGNTIYF
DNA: TGTGCCAGTAGTATAGGCGAGGGCTCTGGAAACACCATATATTTT

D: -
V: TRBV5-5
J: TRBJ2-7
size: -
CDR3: CASSLGASYEQYF
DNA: TGTGCCAGCAGCTTGGGAGCCTCCTACGAGCAGTACTTC

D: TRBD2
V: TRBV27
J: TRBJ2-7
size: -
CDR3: CASSYLAGDEQYF
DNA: TGTGCCAGCAGTTACCTAGCGGGAGACGAGCAGTACTTC

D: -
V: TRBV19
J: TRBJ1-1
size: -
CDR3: CASTERRWNTEAFF
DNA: TGTGCCAGTACCGAGAGACGCTGGAACACTGAAGCTTTCTTT

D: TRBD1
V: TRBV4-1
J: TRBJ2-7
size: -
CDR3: CASSLHGGRDRAYEQYF
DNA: TGCGCCAGCAGCCTGCACGGAGGGAGGGACAGGGCCTACGAGCAGTACTTC

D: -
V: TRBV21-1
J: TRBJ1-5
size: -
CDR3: CASSKGLFSNQPQHF
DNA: TGTGCCAGCAGCAAAGGCCTCTTTAGCAATCAGCCCCAGCATTTT

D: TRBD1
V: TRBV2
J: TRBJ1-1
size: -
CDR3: CASRRTGLGNTEAFF
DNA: TGTGCCAGCAGGCGGACAGGGTTGGGGAACACTGAAGCTTTCTTT

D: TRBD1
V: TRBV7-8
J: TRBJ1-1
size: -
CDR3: CASSSDRFEAFF
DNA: TGTGCCAGCAGCTCGGACAGGTTCGAAGCTTTCTTT

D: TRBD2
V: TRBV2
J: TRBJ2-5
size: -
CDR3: CASKVAGAETQYF
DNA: TGTGCCAGCAAGGTAGCGGGAGCAGAGACCCAGTACTTC

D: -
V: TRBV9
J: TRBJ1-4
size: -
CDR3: CASSGGWGNEKLFF
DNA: TGTGCCAGCAGCGGCGGCTGGGGTAATGAAAAACTGTTTTTT

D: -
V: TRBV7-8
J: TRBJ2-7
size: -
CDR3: CASSSGLTYEQYF
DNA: TGTGCCAGCAGCTCTGGACTCACCTACGAGCAGTACTTC

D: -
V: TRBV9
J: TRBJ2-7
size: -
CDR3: CASSSTGSDYEQYF
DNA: TGTGCCAGCAGCTCCACAGGGTCGGACTACGAGCAGTACTTC

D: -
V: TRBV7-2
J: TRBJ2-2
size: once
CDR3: CASSPIRTAYTGELFF
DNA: TGTGCCAGCAGCCCCATACGGACAGCATACACCGGGGAGCTGTTTTTT

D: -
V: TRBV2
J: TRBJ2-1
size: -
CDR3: CARGWGDDEQFF
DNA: TGTGCCAGGGGGTGGGGAGACGATGAGCAGTTCTTC

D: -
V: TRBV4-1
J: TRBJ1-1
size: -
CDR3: CASSQDPGSWTEAFF
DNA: TGCGCCAGCAGCCAAGATCCGGGGAGTTGGACTGAAGCTTTCTTT

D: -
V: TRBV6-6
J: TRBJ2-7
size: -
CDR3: CASSYRVGTSYEQYF
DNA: TGTGCCAGCAGTTACCGTGTCGGGACCTCCTACGAGCAGTACTTC

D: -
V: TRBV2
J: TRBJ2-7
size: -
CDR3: CASSGGQSYEQYF
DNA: TGTGCCAGCAGTGGAGGACAGTCCTACGAGCAATACTTC

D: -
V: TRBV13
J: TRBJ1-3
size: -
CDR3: CATQIRSGNTIYF
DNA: TGTGCCACCCAAATTCGCTCTGGAAACACCATATATTTT

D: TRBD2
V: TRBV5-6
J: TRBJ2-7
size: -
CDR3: CASSIAGAHEQYF
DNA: TGTGCCAGCAGCATAGCGGGAGCTCACGAGCAGTACTTC

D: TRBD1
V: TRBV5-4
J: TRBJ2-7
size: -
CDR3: CASSPGQGIEQYF
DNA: TGTGCCAGCAGCCCGGGACAGGGGATCGAGCAGTACTTC

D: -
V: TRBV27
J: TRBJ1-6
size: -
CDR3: CASSLLVSSSYNSPLHF
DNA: TGTGCCAGCAGTTTATTAGTGTCAAGCTCCTATAATTCACCCCTCCACTTT

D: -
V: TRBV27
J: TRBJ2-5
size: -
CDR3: CASSPTLDWLQETQYF
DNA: TGTGCCAGCAGTCCCACCCTGGACTGGCTACAAGAGACCCAGTACTTC

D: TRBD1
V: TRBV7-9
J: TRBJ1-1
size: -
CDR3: CASSFRTEGATEAFF
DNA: TGTGCCAGCAGCTTTAGGACGGAGGGGGCTACTGAAGCTTTCTTT

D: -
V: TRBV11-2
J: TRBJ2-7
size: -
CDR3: CASSYTGSEQYF
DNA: TGTGCCAGCAGCTATACAGGCTCCGAGCAGTACTTC

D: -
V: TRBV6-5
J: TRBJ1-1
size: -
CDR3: CASSPVGRNTEAFF
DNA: TGTGCCAGCAGTCCTGTGGGGAGGAACACTGAAGCTTTCTTT

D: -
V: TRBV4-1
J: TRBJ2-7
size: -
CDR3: CASSAGTAYEQYF
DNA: TGCGCCAGCAGCGCAGGGACCGCCTACGAGCAGTACTTC

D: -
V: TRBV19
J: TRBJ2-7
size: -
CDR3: CASSSGLGYEQYF
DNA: TGTGCCAGTAGTTCAGGGCTGGGCTACGAGCAGTACTTC

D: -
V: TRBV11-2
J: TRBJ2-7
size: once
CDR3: CASRDSWGYYEQYF
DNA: TGTGCCAGCAGGGATAGTTGGGGGTACTACGAGCAGTACTTC

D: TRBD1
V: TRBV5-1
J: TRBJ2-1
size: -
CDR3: CASSLVSRDRGTYNEQFF
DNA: TGCGCCAGCAGCTTGGTATCTCGGGACAGGGGAACCTACAATGAGCAGTTCTTC

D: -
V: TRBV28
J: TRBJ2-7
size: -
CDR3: CASSLGSFTRSYEQYF
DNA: TGTGCCAGCAGTTTAGGGTCTTTCACGAGGTCCTACGAGCAGTACTTC

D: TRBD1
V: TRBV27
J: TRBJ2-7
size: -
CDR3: CASSRTGENYEQYF
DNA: TGTGCCAGCAGTCGGACAGGGGAGAACTACGAGCAGTACTTC

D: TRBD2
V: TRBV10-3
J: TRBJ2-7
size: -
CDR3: CAISASGELYF
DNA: TGTGCCATCAGTGCTAGCGGGGAGCTGTACTTC

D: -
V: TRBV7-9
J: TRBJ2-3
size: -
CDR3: CASSFRAAPLDTQYF
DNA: TGTGCCAGCAGCTTTCGAGCGGCCCCTCTGGATACGCAGTATTTT

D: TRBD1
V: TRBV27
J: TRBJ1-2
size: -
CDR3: CASSIIGPTGGENYGYTF
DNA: TGTGCCAGCAGTATAATAGGTCCTACAGGGGGCGAAAACTATGGCTACACCTTC

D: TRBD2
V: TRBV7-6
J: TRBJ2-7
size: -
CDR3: CASSSSGIYEQYF
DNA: TGTGCCAGCAGTTCTAGCGGGATATACGAGCAGTACTTC

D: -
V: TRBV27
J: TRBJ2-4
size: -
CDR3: CASSLSIKNIQYF
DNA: TGTGCCAGCAGTTTATCGATCAAAAACATTCAGTACTTC

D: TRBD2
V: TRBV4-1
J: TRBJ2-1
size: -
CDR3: CASSPTSGSYNEQFF
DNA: TGCGCCAGCAGCCCTACTAGCGGTTCCTACAATGAGCAGTTCTTC

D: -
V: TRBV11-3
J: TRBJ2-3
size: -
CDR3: CASSLSSIDTQYF
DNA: TGTGCCAGCAGCTTATCTAGCATAGATACGCAGTATTTT

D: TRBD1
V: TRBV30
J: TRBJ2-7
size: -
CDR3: CACDRVTYEQYF
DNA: TGTGCCTGTGACAGGGTGACTTACGAGCAGTACTTC

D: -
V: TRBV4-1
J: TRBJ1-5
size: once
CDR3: CASSQPLSNQPQHF
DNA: TGCGCCAGCAGCCAACCACTTTCCAATCAGCCCCAGCATTTT

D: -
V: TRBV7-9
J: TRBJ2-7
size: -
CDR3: CASSLERAEQYF
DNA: TGTGCCAGCAGCTTAGAAAGGGCGGAGCAGTACTTC

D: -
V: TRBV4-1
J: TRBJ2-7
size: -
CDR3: CASSQALAIRDEQYF
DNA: TGCGCCAGCAGCCAAGCTCTAGCGATACGGGACGAGCAGTACTTC

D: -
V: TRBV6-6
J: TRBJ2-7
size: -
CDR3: CASSSDRYEQYF
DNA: TGTGCCAGCAGTTCGGACAGATACGAGCAGTACTTC

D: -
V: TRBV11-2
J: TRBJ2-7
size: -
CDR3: CASSPGTGGEQYF
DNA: TGTGCCAGCAGCCCGGGGACTGGAGGGGAGCAGTACTTC